The source of this T cell receptor beta chain is a study of blood T cell repertoires in COVID-19. About the research overall: Acute and convalescent COVID-19 samples came from the United States, Italy and Spain. Sources were T cells, B-cell-depleted T cells, or PBMCs; the material itself was cDNA or gDNA.

Original processing notes: Reference gene primer amplification gave estimated nucleated cell counts. Sequencing used immunoSEQ multiplex PCR; TCRdb keeps in-frame clones, though not all of them. V and J calls and clone size are copied from that table; D and trimming were computed from the DNA. The profile shows 250,000 or so clones, around 88% of them singletons. Germline CDR1 and CDR2: KGHSH and LQKENI. Trimming cost V 3 bases and J 2 bases; bases outside gene matches: 8. There are 16 residues in the CDR3. V is TRBV18 and J is TRBJ1-1; 8 bases are shared with TRBD1. The sequenced sample was peripheral blood. This receptor was taken from an elderly man with acute or convalescent COVID-19. Here the CDR3 DNA reads TGTGCCAGCTCACCTTTAAACAGGGGGTTTAACACTGAAGCTTTCTTT. Translated: CASSPLNRGFNTEAFF.